Listed here are 2 T cell receptor beta chains from one sample, sequenced in a study of tumor and adjacent non-tumor tissue in lung cancer. No cell sorting was done before RNA was extracted from the tissue. TCRbeta libraries were built with three rounds of nested PCR, modified from ARM-PCR. TCRdb re-analysed the multiplex PCR reads in MiXCR, keeping a single row per CDR3 protein. Among about 110,000 distinct CDR3 sequences, 84% were seen once, and the ten largest hold approximately 22%. The sequenced material came from lung tumor tissue. Receptors originate from a man in his 70s with non-small cell lung cancer.

With respect to this clonotype: The CDR3 does not end in the conserved phenylalanine or tryptophan, so this is likely a read error. The CDR3 spells CASSGTGLSNTDAFY. DNA for the CDR3: TGTGCCAGCAGCGGGACAGGTTTGTCGAACACTGATGCTTTCTAT. The gene calls are TRBV5-6 and TRBJ1-1; the match to TRBD1 covers 8 bases. The CDR3 is made up of 15 amino acids. In germline, CDR1 is SGHDT, CDR2 YYEEEE.

The chain combines TRBV6-1 with TRBJ2-2; 10 bases are shared with TRBD2. The CDR3 runs to 14 residues. The germline CDR1 and CDR2 sequences are MNHNS and SASEGT. The CDR3 nucleotides read TGTGCAAGCTGGAGCGGGGGGGCCTCCCGGGAGCTGTTTTTT. It is translated as CASWSGGASRELFF.